What follows are 24 T cell receptor beta chains derived from one specimen sequenced in a study of CD8+CD57+ T cells in acquired aplastic anemia. CDR3 and TCR beta VDJ profiling relied on a genomic DNA template. TCRdb fed the reads into MiXCR, producing one record per CDR3 protein. This table holds 250,000 to 300,000 distinct CDR3 sequences, 55% to 60% found once. The sequenced sample consisted of sorted CD4+, CD8+, or CD8+CD57+ T cells (not recorded which) from PBMCs. These receptors were collected from a human donor with severe aplastic anemia or a healthy control (not recorded which).

Regarding this clonotype: Just one base apart from a much larger clone, this may be a read error. The V call is TRBV11-2, the J call TRBJ1-5; a possible D gene is TRBD1 (5 bases). In germline, CDR1 is SGHAT, CDR2 FQNNGV. The CDR3 runs 13 residues. Trimming stripped 8 bases from V and 4 bases from J, with 12 bases between. The CDR3 reads CASGSYRNQPQHF. The CDR3 bases are TGTGCCAGCGGCTCCTACAGGAATCAGCCCCAGCATTTT.

CDR3 bases: TGTGCCAGCAGAGTGCAGGGGGCAGGGGATGGCTACACCTTC. It yields the protein CASRVQGAGDGYTF. The chain uses TRBV7-9 and TRBJ1-2; TRBD1 agrees at 8 bases. There are 14 residues in the CDR3. J was trimmed by 6 bases and V by 6 bases; bases with no gene match: 9. Germline V gene sequence: CDR1 SEHNR, CDR2 FQNEAQ (reference sequence).

The V call is TRBV19, the J call TRBJ1-5; possibly TRBD1 for D (6 bases). Trimming shortened V by 5 bases and J by 8 bases, and 16 bases separated the two germline ends. The CDR3 totals 14 residues. The germline V gene has CDR1 LNHDA and CDR2 SQIVND (reference sequence). The CDR3 loop is CASSAHRALEPQHF. CDR3 nucleotides: TGTGCCAGTAGTGCACACAGGGCCCTCGAGCCCCAGCATTTT.

The chain uses TRBV20-1 and TRBJ1-2; D gene uncertain. The V and J ends lost 6 bases and 3 bases respectively, with 14 bases between them. Germline lookup yields CDR1 DFQATT and CDR2 SNEGSKA (reference sequence). CDR3 length equals 13 residues. CDR3 nucleotide sequence: TGCAGTGCCCAGGACGGACCGGACTATGGCTACACCTTC. Translated, it gives CSAQDGPDYGYTF.

To note about this clonotype: It may be a read error: a sequence one base away is much more abundant. V and J are TRBV6-5 and TRBJ2-1; D perhaps matches TRBD1 (6 bases). The CDR3 runs 16 residues. The V end was cut by 0 bases, the J end by 10 bases, with 19 bases between. Germline CDR1 and CDR2: MNHEY and SVGAGI. CDR3 protein: CASSYSMLDRSYEQFF. The CDR3 region has the DNA TGTGCCAGCAGTTACTCGATGCTGGACAGATCCTACGAGCAGTTCTTC.

This clonotype was observed once. This sequence joins TRBV7-2 and TRBJ2-5, with D unresolved. The CDR3 runs to 13 residues. Germline CDR1 and CDR2: SGHTA and FQGNSA. V was trimmed by 5 bases and J by 2 bases, leaving 9 bases between them. In nucleotides, the CDR3 is TGTGCCAGCAGCGCACTCGAACAAGAGACCCAGTACTTC. Translation: CASSALEQETQYF. Drawing the rest from reference TRBV7-2 and TRBJ2-5, the complete variable domain is GAGVSQSPSNKVTEKGKDVELRCDPISGHTALYWYRQSLGQGLEFLIYFQGNSAPDKSGLPSDRFSAERTGGSVSTLTIQRTQQEDSAVYLCASSALEQETQYFGPGTRLLVL.

This clonotype appeared many times. This rearrangement joins TRBV7-3 to TRBJ2-3, with TRBD1 matching 8 bases. The length of the CDR3 is 14 residues. Per the germline V gene, CDR1 is SGHTA and CDR2 is FQGTGA. V was clipped by 5 bases and J by 3 bases; unmatched bases: 4. Here the CDR3 DNA reads TGTGCCAGCAGCACTCGGACAGGGACAGATACGCAGTATTTT. Amino acid sequence: CASSTRTGTDTQYF.

This chain connects TRBV20-1 to TRBJ2-7; D gene ambiguous. Deletions cut 0 bases from V and 5 bases from J, with 14 bases between. The CDR3 runs to 14 residues. Looked up from germline, CDR1 is DFQATT and CDR2 is SNEGSKA (reference sequence). In nucleotides, the CDR3 is TGCAGTGCTAGAGATTCCCAGCACGTGAACGAGCAGTACTTC. Amino acids: CSARDSQHVNEQYF.

The table lists this clonotype with many counts. The chain couples TRBV30 to TRBJ1-6; D unresolved. Germline CDR1 and CDR2: GTSNPN and SVGIG (reference sequence). This CDR3 is 13 amino acids long. The V gene lost 1 base and the J gene lost 11 bases, with 12 bases spanning the gap. CDR3 DNA: TGTGCCTGGAGTGAAGTCCTGGAGACACCCCTCCACTTT. Translating it yields CAWSEVLETPLHF.

V is TRBV2 and J is TRBJ1-2; the D is unclear. The length of the CDR3 is 15 residues. Germline lookup yields CDR1 SNHLY and CDR2 FYNNEI. Trimming stripped 3 bases from V and 0 bases from J, with 11 bases between. The CDR3 DNA follows: TGTGCCAGCAGTGACACTACAGTAACTAACTATGGCTACACCTTC. This sequence encodes CASSDTTVTNYGYTF.

The chain uses TRBV15 and TRBJ2-1; 7 positions match TRBD2. Germline V gives CDR1 LNHNV, CDR2 YYDKDF (reference sequence). With V trimmed by 3 bases and J by 13 bases, 15 bases remained unmatched. The CDR3 spans 15 residues. The CDR3 loop reads CATSSEQVGGDFQFF. The DNA for the CDR3 is TGTGCCACCAGCAGCGAACAGGTGGGAGGGGATTTTCAGTTCTTC.

The table lists this clonotype with a few counts. Given a much more abundant clone one base away, this may be a read error. CDR3 nucleotides: TGCGCCAGCAGCTTGGGATCGGGGGATGAGCAGTTCTTC. It specifies CASSLGSGDEQFF. This chain uses TRBV5-1 with TRBJ2-1; D might be TRBD2 (6 bases). Trimming removed 0 bases at V and 8 bases at J, with 9 bases between. The CDR3 totals 13 residues. Germline V gives CDR1 SGHRS, CDR2 YFSETQ.

This clonotype was detected many times. The chain is built from TRBV9 and TRBJ1-6; D is uncertain. V dropped 3 bases and J dropped 1 base, with 5 bases sitting between them. The CDR3 is made up of 14 amino acids. The germline V gene encodes CDR1 SGDLS and CDR2 YYNGEE. CDR3 DNA: TGTGCCAGCAGCGGAGGATCCTATAATTCACCCCTCCACTTT. Its translation: CASSGGSYNSPLHF.

The rearrangement uses TRBV19 and TRBJ1-1; D gene uncertain. The CDR3 is 13 residues long. V lost 6 bases to trimming and J lost 0 bases, with 8 bases between them. Germline-derived CDR1 and CDR2 are LNHDA and SQIVND (reference sequence). Here the CDR3 reads CASRQNMNTEAFF. The CDR3, as DNA: TGTGCCAGTAGACAGAACATGAACACTGAAGCTTTCTTT.

CDR3 amino acids: CSVFGGNEQFF. CDR3 bases: TGCAGCGTCTTTGGGGGGAATGAGCAGTTCTTC. The J gene is TRBJ2-1, the V gene TRBV29-1, with a possible D match to TRBD2 (6 bases). The germline V gene encodes CDR1 SQVTM and CDR2 ANQGSEA. With 6 bases removed from V and 7 bases from J, the gap between germline ends came to 10 bases. The length of the CDR3 is 11 residues.

The V gene is TRBV6-5, the J gene TRBJ2-2; 7 bases line up with TRBD1. In germline, CDR1 is MNHEY, CDR2 SVGAGI. The CDR3 sequence is 16 residues long. Unmatched junction bases numbered 12, after V lost 5 bases and J lost 6 bases. CDR3 protein: CASSQYYGQVPGELFF. DNA of the CDR3: TGTGCCAGCAGTCAATATTATGGACAGGTCCCCGGGGAGCTGTTTTTT.

This clonotype was counted ten times or more. The V gene is TRBV6-5, the J gene TRBJ1-3, with 8 bases fitting TRBD1. The CDR3 runs 15 residues. CDR1 and CDR2 from the germline V gene are MNHEY and SVGAGI. J gave up 2 bases and V 5 bases, and 5 bases lay outside the gene matches. CDR3 loop: CASSLQGVAGNTIYF. The CDR3 DNA reads as TGTGCCAGCAGTCTACAGGGGGTAGCTGGAAACACCATATATTTT.

The genes are TRBV7-9 and TRBJ1-6; D not certain. This CDR3 region has 12 residues. V was clipped by 1 base and J by 10 bases, with 5 bases between them. Germline CDR1 and CDR2: SEHNR and FQNEAQ (reference sequence). CDR3 coding DNA: TGTGCCAGCAGCTTAGACATCTCACCCCTCCACTTT. Its protein is CASSLDISPLHF. Variable domain in full (rest from reference TRBV7-9 and TRBJ1-6): DTGVSQNPRHKITKRGQNVTFRCDPISEHNRLYWYRQTLGQGPEFLTYFQNEAQLEKSRLLSDRFSAERPKGSFSTLEIQRTEQGDSAMYLCASSLDISPLHFGNGTRLTVT.

On this clonotype itself: This could be a read error, since a much larger clone is one nucleotide away. The rearrangement uses TRBV6-6 and TRBJ1-5, with no clear D. This CDR3 has 12 amino acids. CDR1 and CDR2 (germline): MNHNY, SVGAGI (reference sequence). Here the CDR3 DNA reads TGTGCCAGCAGCTCACGGGGTCAGCCCCGGCATTTT. Translated: CASSSRGQPRHF.

There are many counts of this clonotype. The J gene is TRBJ2-7, the V gene TRBV20-1, with 12 nucleotides matching TRBD2. The germline gives CDR1 DFQATT, CDR2 SNEGSKA (reference sequence). The CDR3 length is 17 residues. V shed 2 bases and J 3 bases; nucleotides not matched to a gene: 11. DNA for the CDR3: TGCAGTGCTAGATCCCAACTAGCGGGGGGTAGGGGCTACGAGCAGTACTTC. Protein product: CSARSQLAGGRGYEQYF.

This clonotype was recorded many times. The chain is built from TRBV6-1 and TRBJ2-5; 7 bases are shared with TRBD1. Germline V gene lookup returns CDR1 MNHNS and CDR2 SASEGT. The CDR3 is 13 residues long. The ends lost 10 bases at V and 1 base at J; junction bases unmatched: 6. The CDR3 bases are TGTGCCACCGAACGGGACAGCCAAGAGACCCAGTACTTC. Residues: CATERDSQETQYF.

This clonotype was counted only a few times. This chain links TRBV2 with TRBJ2-1, with D possibly matching TRBD2 (7 bases). This CDR3 region has 13 residues. Trimming shortened V by 5 bases and J by 8 bases, and 13 bases separated the two germline ends. Germline assignment: CDR1 SNHLY and CDR2 FYNNEI. CDR3 loop: CASSLGGPDEQFF. Written as DNA, the CDR3 is TGTGCCAGCAGTTTGGGGGGGCCGGATGAGCAGTTCTTC.

This chain links TRBV7-6 with TRBJ2-7; 11 bases fit TRBD1. Trimming cost V 2 bases and J 4 bases; bases outside gene matches: 13. The germline V gene encodes CDR1 SGHVS and CDR2 FNYEAQ. This CDR3 is built from 18 residues. The CDR3 is CASSLRHSEDRGRYEQYF. As DNA, the CDR3 is TGTGCCAGCAGCTTACGCCATTCAGAGGACAGGGGGCGGTACGAGCAGTACTTC.

This clonotype was seen more than once but under ten times. V usage is TRBV9 and J usage is TRBJ2-5, with 9 nucleotides matching TRBD1. This CDR3 region has 16 residues. Germline V CDR1 and CDR2: SGDLS, YYNGEE. The trim removed 0 bases at V and 4 bases at J, leaving 7 bases unmatched. Written as DNA, the CDR3 is TGTGCCAGCAGCGTAGGTATAGGACAGGGGAGAGAGACCCAGTACTTC. It encodes CASSVGIGQGRETQYF.